Included here is one TCR beta chain sequence, with context. What it binds is not known. One end of the junction varies from germline; a read error may be responsible. The entry originates in a study of tumor-infiltrating lymphocytes in primary liver carcinoma. Study background: Those enrolled were patients of both sexes, who were aged 30 to 69 years.

Total RNA and DNA came together from roughly 20-30 mg of bulk tissue without cell sorting. Per the germline V gene, CDR1 is SQVTM and CDR2 is ANQGSEA. This CDR3 is 13 amino acids long. Study-wide results and caveats: Tumor specimens were characterized by a significantly higher top-250-clone fraction than blood (p = 0.039).

Starting from approximately 500 ng of total RNA, TCR beta cDNA was produced with a primer in the constant region. Nested multiplex PCR, run for three rounds with slightly modified ARM-PCR, yielded TCR beta libraries. PCR rounds one and two used TRBV1-TRBV30 forward primers with a C-beta reverse primer for 10 cycles each. MiXCR, applied by TCRdb to the multiplex PCR reads, yields one record per CDR3 protein. Of about 35,000 distinct CDR3 sequences in the sample, just under 75% were seen once. The sequencing input was liver tumor tissue from sampling region 4. Subset described: tumor region T4, right-lateral pole. This TCR was sampled from a man aged 40-49 years with primary liver carcinoma and hepatitis B virus infection. The rearrangement joins TRBV29-1 to TRBJ2-7, with D unresolved. The CDR3 DNA reads as TGCAGCGTTGAATTAGAGACGTATCACGAACAGTACTTC. Protein sequence: CSVELETYHEQYF.